The next 3 T cell receptor beta chains were all read from a single sample in a study of T-cell reconstitution after alpha-beta-depleted transplantation in children. The TCRbeta library incorporated unique molecular identifiers. TCRdb analysed the PCR reads with MiXCR anew, one entry per CDR3 protein. This sample has around 410,000 distinct CDR3 sequences; roughly 11% occur once, and the top ten carry roughly 6%. Sequences were derived from PBMCs from the stem cell graft donor, sampled from the stem cell graft. The receptors were gathered from a human donor who donated a stem cell graft to a child with acute myeloid leukemia.

This clonotype has just a few counts. The chain recombines TRBV3-1 with TRBJ1-5, with a possible D match to TRBD1 (6 bases). The CDR3 runs 15 residues. The germline CDR1 and CDR2 sequences are LGHDT and YNNKEL (reference sequence). V gave up 1 base and J gave up 6 bases, with 13 bases separating them. Here the CDR3 DNA reads TGTGCCAGCAGCCAAGCGGGGGCTCTTGGTCAGCCCCAGCATTTT. Residues: CASSQAGALGQPQHF.

This clonotype was seen ten or more times. The J gene is TRBJ1-4, the V gene TRBV2; 7 nucleotides agree with TRBD1. The CDR3 is 15 residues long. The germline V gene has CDR1 SNHLY and CDR2 FYNNEI. J was trimmed by 0 bases and V by 6 bases; bases with no gene match: 4. DNA of the CDR3: TGTGCCAGCAGCCGGGACAGAACAACTAATGAAAAACTGTTTTTT. Translating it yields CASSRDRTTNEKLFF.

This clonotype has more than one count but fewer than ten. The gene calls are TRBV3-1 and TRBJ2-1, with D perhaps being TRBD1 or TRBD2 (5 bases each). Germline V gene sequence: CDR1 LGHDT, CDR2 YNNKEL (reference sequence). The CDR3 consists of 13 residues. V was pared by 3 bases and J by 10 bases, with 13 bases between. The CDR3: CASSHFIRDEQFF. The CDR3 DNA follows: TGTGCCAGCAGCCATTTTATAAGGGACGAGCAGTTCTTC.